What follows describes a single TCR beta chain. These data originate in a study of blood T cells in healthy people across ages. The authors ran a second PCR of about 6 to 11 cycles using a sample-barcoded 5' primer and a J-beta primer mix. TCRdb independently ran MiXCR on the 5' RACE reads; one entry per CDR3 protein. The sample lists about 1.5 million distinct CDR3 sequences, approximately 39% occurring once. The CDR3 covers 11 residues. Trimming removed 5 bases from V and 9 bases from J; junction bases left unmatched: 3. The sequencing sample was made of blood. This chain connects TRBV12-3 or TRBV12-4 to TRBJ1-1; 7 bases map to TRBD1. This sequence originates from a woman aged 18 to 35 in good health. CDR3 coding DNA: TGTGCCAGCAGTCAGGGGGGGAAAGCTTTCTTT. Translating gives CASSQGGKAFF.